This TCR beta chain is drawn from a study of a mutant IDH1 vaccine in newly diagnosed glioma. About the study: Most patients had radiochemotherapy with temozolomide before enrollment; others had one alone.

Sequenced by immunoSEQ multiplex PCR; TCRdb stores in-frame clones only, minus some. This table holds about 68,000 clones, roughly 83% found once. To note about this clone: Its antigen is currently unknown.

J was trimmed by 0 bases and V by 5 bases; bases with no gene match: 6. In germline, CDR1 is SEHNR, CDR2 FQNEAQ (reference sequence). This CDR3 contains 15 residues. Regarding time point: week 35, safety follow-up. Vaccination comprised doses that each held 300 ug of mutant IDH1 20-mer peptide, plus topical imiquimod. In weeks 1, 3, 5, 7, 11, 15, 19 and 23, patients were vaccinated. Diagnosis in the donors showed new WHO grade 3 or 4 astrocytomas that were IDH1-mutant and ATRX-lost. The clonotype comes from a man aged 18 to 30 with glioma. Sample: PBMCs, taken from a glioma patient whose treatment included an IDH1 peptide vaccine. The chain recombines TRBV7-9 with TRBJ2-7; 8 bases are shared with TRBD1. CDR3 DNA: TGTGCCAGCAGCCTTGGACAGGGACCCTCCTACGAGCAGTACTTC. It specifies CASSLGQGPSYEQYF.